Presented here are 27 T cell receptor beta chains from one specimen sequenced in a study of blood T cell dynamics during melanoma immunotherapy. The time point is: week 3, after first cycle of checkpoint inhibitor. Data came from immunoSEQ multiplex PCR; TCRdb stores just in-frame clones and leaves some out. The table lists 8,500 to 14,000 clones, 89% of them singletons, with 24% in the top ten. The starting material was blood, obtained from a patient treated with checkpoint blockade. These receptors came from a human donor with melanoma.

The V gene is TRBV5-1, the J gene TRBJ2-2; D perhaps matches TRBD2 (5 bases). The V end was cut by 0 bases, the J end by 4 bases, with 10 bases between. The CDR3 runs 15 residues. The germline CDR1 and CDR2 sequences are SGHRS and YFSETQ. This CDR3 reads CASSLAASRTGELFF. The CDR3 region has the DNA TGCGCCAGCAGCTTGGCCGCTAGCCGCACCGGGGAGCTGTTTTTT.

The rearrangement uses TRBV2 and TRBJ2-1; 14 nucleotides agree with TRBD2. After removal of 6 bases from V and 9 bases from J, the junction contained 10 bases not matched to a gene. The CDR3 is 16 residues long. CDR1 is SNHLY and CDR2 is FYNNEI in the germline V gene. CDR3 DNA: TGTGCCAGCAGGGGACTAGCGGGAGTCTCGGATGTTGAGCAGTTCTTC. It specifies CASRGLAGVSDVEQFF.

This chain uses TRBV6-5 with TRBJ2-5; the D gene is possibly TRBD1 (6 bases). V gave up 10 bases and J gave up 0 bases, with 15 bases separating them. The V gene's germline CDR1 is MNHEY and CDR2 SVGAGI. The CDR3 extends over 14 amino acids. The CDR3 DNA reads TGTGCCACCTGGGCAGGGGTATACCAAGAGACCCAGTACTTC. Its protein is CATWAGVYQETQYF.

This chain joins TRBV11-3 and TRBJ2-7; 8 nucleotides line up with TRBD1. Germline trimming cut 5 bases from V and 2 bases from J; bases unmatched to any gene: 5. Germline values: CDR1 SGHNT, CDR2 YENEEA. The CDR3 is 14 residues long. As DNA, the CDR3 is TGTGCCAGCAGCCCGACAGGGGCCACCTACGAGCAGTACTTC. The encoded protein is CASSPTGATYEQYF.

This rearrangement joins TRBV6-6 to TRBJ2-7, with unresolved D. CDR3 length: 13 residues. CDR1 is MNHNY, CDR2 SVGAGI, per germline (reference sequence). Trimming removed 4 bases from V and 6 bases from J, with 13 bases in between. As DNA, the CDR3 is TGTGCCAGCAGTTCATGGAGTTCGGGCGAGCAGTACTTC. It translates to CASSSWSSGEQYF.

V gene TRBV30 combines with J gene TRBJ2-5; D is uncertain. CDR1 GTSNPN and CDR2 SVGIG come from the germline V gene (reference sequence). The V end lost 5 bases, the J end lost 5 bases, and 9 bases lay between the germline ends. The CDR3 loop spans 11 amino acids. The CDR3 here is CAWSLGETQYF. The DNA for the CDR3 is TGTGCCTGGTCCTTGGGGGAGACCCAGTACTTC.

The chain recombines TRBV7-2 with TRBJ2-3; TRBD2 matches at 9 bases. The CDR3 is 16 amino acids. The V segment lost 5 bases and the J segment 2 bases; nucleotides outside the gene matches: 8. Per the germline V gene, CDR1 is SGHTA and CDR2 is FQGNSA. The CDR3 sequence is CASSRVAGGYTDTQYF. As DNA, the CDR3 is TGTGCCAGCAGCCGGGTGGCGGGAGGGTACACAGATACGCAGTATTTT.

V usage is TRBV2 and J usage is TRBJ2-1; weak D call: TRBD2 (5 bases). The ends were cut back, 4 bases at V and 0 bases at J, with 13 bases in the middle. The CDR3 has 16 residues. Germline V gene lookup returns CDR1 SNHLY and CDR2 FYNNEI. The CDR3 DNA sequence: TGTGCCAGCAGTGGCGCAAGCGGCAGCTCCTACAATGAGCAGTTCTTC. Amino acids: CASSGASGSSYNEQFF.

The V gene is TRBV28, the J gene TRBJ1-5, with D tentatively TRBD1 (6 bases). The CDR3 spans 15 residues. Germline assignment: CDR1 MDHEN and CDR2 SYDVKM. Trimming pared 7 bases from V and 6 bases from J, leaving 19 bases between. The CDR3 region has the DNA TGTGCCAGCAAGGGGGGGCAGGGTCGAAGTCAGCCCCAGCATTTT. Its translation: CASKGGQGRSQPQHF. Full variable domain (rest looked up from reference TRBV28 and TRBJ1-5): DVKVTQSSRYLVKRTGEKVFLECVQDMDHENMFWYRQDPGLGLRLIYFSYDVKMKEKGDIPEGYSVSREKKERFSLILESASTNQTSMYLCASKGGQGRSQPQHFGDGTRLSIL.

The rearrangement uses TRBV19 and TRBJ2-5; 7 bases line up with TRBD2. The J call may be faulty, since TRBJ2-7 better matches the DNA end. The CDR3 covers 15 residues. CDR1 and CDR2 from the germline V gene are LNHDA and SQIVND (reference sequence). CDR3 region: CASRRGGTRSYEQYF. The CDR3 coding sequence is TGTGCCAGTAGAAGGGGAGGGACGCGCTCCTACGAGCAGTACTTC.

CDR3 DNA: TGCGCCAGCAGCCGCCGGACAGCCACTGGAAACACCATATATTTT. Its protein is CASSRRTATGNTIYF. This chain connects TRBV4-1 to TRBJ1-3; D might be TRBD1 (6 bases). Germline loops: CDR1 MGHRA, CDR2 YSYEKL. The CDR3 is made up of 15 amino acids. Trimming left V 4 bases short and J 2 bases short, with 12 bases between.

The gene calls are TRBV7-8 and TRBJ2-7, with 9 bases fitting TRBD2. CDR3 length equals 15 residues. Trimming cost V 1 base and J 2 bases; bases outside gene matches: 3. Germline CDR1 reads SGHVS; CDR2 reads FQNEAQ. The CDR3 loop is CASSLDLAGPYEQYF. The CDR3 DNA follows: TGTGCCAGCAGCTTAGACCTAGCGGGGCCCTACGAGCAGTACTTC.

The sample holds a few counts of this clone. The rearrangement joins TRBV11-2 to TRBJ1-2; D gene ambiguous. V was trimmed by 4 bases and J by 8 bases, leaving 14 bases between them. The CDR3 runs to 13 residues. Germline CDR1 is SGHAT and CDR2 is FQNNGV. CDR3 nucleotides: TGTGCCAGCAGCTCCTACGGGGTTTGGGGCTACACCTTC. It codes for CASSSYGVWGYTF.

This clone appeared a few times. The rearrangement links TRBV7-2 to TRBJ1-5, with D maybe TRBD1 (5 bases). CDR3 size: 14 residues. The V end was cut by 5 bases, the J end by 7 bases, with 15 bases between. CDR1 and CDR2 (germline): SGHTA, FQGNSA. CDR3: CASSPRRGLQPQHF. The DNA for the CDR3 is TGTGCCAGCAGCCCGAGACGGGGGTTGCAGCCCCAGCATTTT.

The chain recombines TRBV9 with TRBJ1-4; tentative D call: TRBD1 (6 bases). V was clipped by 5 bases and J by 4 bases, with 15 bases between them. Germline V gene data show CDR1 as SGDLS and CDR2 as YYNGEE. The CDR3 length is 15 residues. In nucleotides, the CDR3 is TGTGCCAGCAGTGCCGGGGGGCCCCTTAATGAAAAACTGTTTTTT. The encoded protein is CASSAGGPLNEKLFF.

In its sample, this clone was seen a few times. This chain uses TRBV5-1 with TRBJ1-2; 7 bases align to TRBD1. CDR1 is SGHRS and CDR2 is YFSETQ in the germline V gene. The trim removed 1 base at V and 6 bases at J, leaving 6 bases unmatched. CDR3 length: 14 residues. The chain's CDR3 is CASSLRPTGDGYTF. In nucleotides, the CDR3 is TGCGCCAGCAGCTTGAGACCAACAGGGGATGGCTACACCTTC.

This sequence joins TRBV27 and TRBJ2-2; 8 nucleotides line up with TRBD2. Germline V gene sequence: CDR1 MNHEY, CDR2 SMNVEV (reference sequence). The V and J ends lost 5 bases and 4 bases, in that order; junction bases with no gene match: 9. The CDR3 extends over 16 amino acids. The CDR3 bases are TGTGCCAGCAGTCGGGGAGCGGGAGCAGGCACCGGGGAGCTGTTTTTT. Translation: CASSRGAGAGTGELFF.

V and J are TRBV28 and TRBJ2-1; 13 nucleotides match TRBD2. V shed 1 base and J 9 bases; nucleotides not matched to a gene: 3. The CDR3 runs 15 residues. Per germline, CDR1 MDHEN and CDR2 SYDVKM. CDR3 sequence: CASSLSGLAGLEQFF. In DNA, the CDR3 is TGTGCCAGCAGTTTATCGGGACTAGCGGGACTTGAGCAGTTCTTC.

The V call is TRBV20-1, the J call TRBJ2-1; weak D call: TRBD2 (5 bases). Germline lookup yields CDR1 DFQATT and CDR2 SNEGSKA (reference sequence). This CDR3 spans 11 amino acids. V gave up 5 bases and J gave up 12 bases, with 14 bases separating them. The CDR3 loop reads CSALEGFGQFF. DNA of the CDR3: TGCAGTGCTCTCGAGGGATTTGGGCAGTTCTTC.

J is TRBJ2-3 and V is TRBV4-2; TRBD2 aligns across 10 bases. The CDR3 totals 16 residues. CDR1 is LGHNA, CDR2 YNFKEQ, per germline. The ends lost 4 bases at V and 4 bases at J; junction bases unmatched: 8. The CDR3 nucleotides read TGTGCCAGCAGCCCGGGGGTGAGCGGGAGGGCAGATACGCAGTATTTT. It codes for CASSPGVSGRADTQYF.

The genes are TRBV11-3 and TRBJ2-3, with D perhaps assigned TRBD1 or TRBD2 (6 bases each). CDR1 and CDR2 from the germline V gene are SGHNT and YENEEA. This CDR3 is built from 13 residues. Trimming pared 7 bases from V and 4 bases from J, leaving 12 bases between. This chain's CDR3 is CASTRGPADTQYF. CDR3 coding DNA: TGTGCCAGCACCCGGGGGCCCGCAGATACGCAGTATTTT. Full variable domain (remainder filled in from reference TRBV11-3 and TRBJ2-3): EAGVVQSPRYKIIEKKQPVAFWCNPISGHNTLYWYLQNLGQGPELLIRYENEEAVDDSQLPKDRFSAERLKGVDSTLKIQPAELGDSAVYLCASTRGPADTQYFGPGTRLTVL.

A remark on this clone: It differs at one base from a far larger clone, so likely a read error. The gene calls are TRBV5-5 and TRBJ2-5; D gene ambiguous. The CDR3 totals 16 residues. V was cut by 0 bases and J by 2 bases, with 14 bases left in between. Germline loops: CDR1 SGHKS, CDR2 YYEKEE (reference sequence). This CDR3 is CASSLGLVGRQETQYF. The CDR3, as DNA: TGTGCCAGCAGCTTGGGGTTAGTGGGTAGGCAAGAGACCCAGTACTTC.

The chain combines TRBV4-3 with TRBJ1-1; D uncertain. In germline, CDR1 is LGHNA, CDR2 YSLEER. This CDR3 is built from 13 residues. V shed 0 bases and J shed 5 bases, with 7 bases lying between them. The CDR3 loop is CASSQDTGTEAFF. The CDR3 DNA is TGCGCCAGCAGCCAAGATACGGGAACTGAAGCTTTCTTT.

This clone came up once. The genes are TRBV11-2 and TRBJ2-1; possibly TRBD2 for D (6 bases). Germline V gene data show CDR1 as SGHAT and CDR2 as FQNNGV. The CDR3 is 16 residues long. V dropped 3 bases and J dropped 2 bases, with 14 bases sitting between them. CDR3 residues: CASSFRGSGPYNEQFF. DNA of the CDR3: TGTGCCAGCAGCTTCCGGGGGAGCGGCCCCTACAATGAGCAGTTCTTC.

This chain uses TRBV28 with TRBJ2-7, with D maybe TRBD2 (6 bases). With 7 bases removed from V and 0 bases from J, the gap between germline ends came to 16 bases. The germline V gene has CDR1 MDHEN and CDR2 SYDVKM. The CDR3 sequence is 15 residues long. Here the CDR3 reads CASTLGLANSYEQYF. CDR3 sequence (DNA): TGTGCCAGCACCTTGGGGCTAGCGAACTCCTACGAGCAGTACTTC.

This clone was counted a few times. The chain employs TRBV10-2 and TRBJ2-7, with TRBD2 matching over 7 bases. V gave up 7 bases and J gave up 12 bases; unmatched junction bases: 6. Germline CDR1 reads WSHSY; CDR2 reads SAAADI. The CDR3 runs 10 residues. The CDR3: CASTPLAAYF. CDR3 DNA sequence: TGCGCCAGCACCCCCCTAGCGGCGTACTTC.

This chain links TRBV28 with TRBJ2-3; the match to TRBD2 covers 7 bases. Germline trimming cut 5 bases from V and 1 base from J; bases unmatched to any gene: 9. The length of the CDR3 is 16 residues. Germline V gives CDR1 MDHEN, CDR2 SYDVKM. CDR3 region: CASSTPGGGGTDTQYF. CDR3 nucleotides: TGTGCCAGCAGTACCCCGGGGGGAGGGGGCACAGATACGCAGTATTTT. The whole variable domain, filled in from reference TRBV28 and TRBJ2-3, reads DVKVTQSSRYLVKRTGEKVFLECVQDMDHENMFWYRQDPGLGLRLIYFSYDVKMKEKGDIPEGYSVSREKKERFSLILESASTNQTSMYLCASSTPGGGGTDTQYFGPGTRLTVL.